This T cell receptor beta chain was recovered during a study of T cell changes during pregnancy in multiple sclerosis. Sequencing used immunoSEQ multiplex PCR; TCRdb keeps in-frame clones, though not all of them. The sample consists of 38,000 or so clones, about 92% of them appearing once. The clonotype originates from a female donor with multiple sclerosis, enrolled in a pregnancy study. This specimen was CD8+ T cells from peripheral blood mononuclear cells, taken in the first trimester of pregnancy.

DNA for the CDR3: TGCGCCAGCAGCTTTTCAGGGGGCAACACCGGGGAGCTGTTTTTT. Amino acids: CASSFSGGNTGELFF. The chain links TRBV5-1 to TRBJ2-2; 8 bases are a match to TRBD1. CDR1 is SGHRS and CDR2 is YFSETQ in the germline V gene. V was pared by 2 bases and J by 2 bases, with 2 bases of the junction left unmatched. This CDR3 comprises 15 residues.